Below are 7 T cell receptor beta chains sequenced from a single sample in a study of blood T cell repertoires in COVID-19. Here immunoSEQ multiplex PCR was the method, and the copy in TCRdb shows in-frame clones only, minus some. This sample has about 120,000 clones, with roughly 89% found just once. The source material was peripheral blood. These receptors all come from a man aged 40-50 years with acute or convalescent COVID-19.

This chain uses TRBV5-1 with TRBJ1-1; 9 positions match TRBD1. V trimming: 3 bases; J trimming: 4 bases; junction bases outside the gene matches: 7. The CDR3 spans 15 residues. CDR1 is SGHRS and CDR2 is YFSETQ in the germline V gene. CDR3 in DNA: TGCGCCAGCAGCTCGCTACAGGGGGCAGGCACTGAAGCTTTCTTT. It codes for CASSSLQGAGTEAFF.

The rearrangement joins TRBV10-2 to TRBJ1-1; D uncertain. V lost 2 bases and J 1 base, leaving 2 bases between the germline ends. CDR1 and CDR2 (germline): WSHSY, SAAADI. This CDR3 has 12 amino acids. CDR3 nucleotides: TGCGCCAGCAGTGAGCAGAACACTGAAGCTTTCTTT. This codes for CASSEQNTEAFF.

The rearrangement links TRBV5-6 to TRBJ1-5, with D uncertain. Germline V gene lookup returns CDR1 SGHDT and CDR2 YYEEEE. The CDR3 runs 14 residues. With 1 base removed from V and 3 bases from J, the gap between germline ends came to 8 bases. CDR3 DNA: TGTGCCAGCAGCTTGCTGGCAGACAATCAGCCCCAGCATTTT. As protein: CASSLLADNQPQHF.

The rearrangement links TRBV11-2 to TRBJ2-1; D is undetermined. Germline CDR1 reads SGHAT; CDR2 reads FQNNGV. The V end lost 4 bases, the J end lost 13 bases, and 20 bases lay between the germline ends. This CDR3 region has 14 residues. CDR3 sequence (DNA): TGTGCCAGCAGCTCAGTGGGCGTGAGCCCGTTCCAGTTCTTC. It is translated as CASSSVGVSPFQFF.

The CDR3 DNA follows: TGTGCCTGGGCCTCCGACTATAGCGGGAGGGCCATGGCCGGGGAGCTGTTTTTT. Protein sequence: CAWASDYSGRAMAGELFF. The chain uses TRBV30 and TRBJ2-2; 11 nucleotides align to TRBD2. This CDR3 comprises 18 residues. The germline CDR1 and CDR2 sequences are GTSNPN and SVGIG (reference sequence). Losses at the gene ends were 5 bases for V and 6 bases for J; bases not matched to a gene: 17.

This clone was found many times. The chain employs TRBV14 and TRBJ1-1; no firm D call. This CDR3 region has 14 residues. Germline V lookup: CDR1 SGHDN, CDR2 FVKESK. Trimming stripped 0 bases from V and 10 bases from J, with 15 bases between. The CDR3 region has the DNA TGTGCCAGCAGCCAAGATTTCGTTGACTGGAGAGCTTTCTTT. The encoded protein is CASSQDFVDWRAFF.

The gene calls are TRBV5-1 and TRBJ2-2; possible D gene TRBD2, 5 bases. The CDR3 has 15 amino acids. V was shortened by 0 bases and J by 2 bases, with 8 bases between the two germline ends. In germline, CDR1 is SGHRS, CDR2 YFSETQ. The CDR3 DNA sequence: TGCGCCAGCAGCTTGGCCACGGGAAACACCGGGGAGCTGTTTTTT. The encoded protein is CASSLATGNTGELFF.